This is a list of T cell receptor beta chains from one sample in a study of OX40 agonist ivuxolimab in advanced cancers. Method: immunoSEQ multiplex PCR; TCRdb's copy keeps in-frame clones and lacks some. The sample lists approximately 47,000 clones, about nine tenths occurring once. The specimen comprised CD4+ or CD8+ T cells sorted from blood, sampled in a trial of the OX40 agonist ivuxolimab. All receptors come from an adult with an advanced solid tumor such as melanoma, head and neck, liver or kidney cancer. The CDR3 runs from the conserved cysteine through the conserved F or W. The order of the fields is J gene, clone size, V gene, D gene, CDR3 protein, CDR3 DNA. The D gene is left open where the match is weak. Size tells how often a clone was seen (once, few, many) or the class of an expanded clone, and some rows leave it out.

J gene: TRBJ2-7; clone size: -; V gene: TRBV21-1; D gene: -; CDR3 protein: CASRFYEQYF; CDR3 DNA: TGTGCCAGCAGATTTTACGAGCAGTACTTC
J gene: TRBJ2-2; clone size: -; V gene: TRBV10-3; D gene: TRBD2; CDR3 protein: CAISLSGTGELFF; CDR3 DNA: TGTGCCATCAGTCTTAGCGGGACCGGGGAGCTGTTTTTT
J gene: TRBJ2-2; clone size: -; V gene: TRBV7-3; D gene: TRBD1; CDR3 protein: CASSSTGGASGELFF; CDR3 DNA: TGTGCCAGCAGCTCCACAGGGGGCGCGTCCGGGGAGCTGTTTTTT
J gene: TRBJ2-2; clone size: -; V gene: TRBV5-5; D gene: -; CDR3 protein: CASSPQANTGELFF; CDR3 DNA: TGTGCCAGCAGCCCCCAAGCGAACACCGGGGAGCTGTTTTTT
J gene: TRBJ1-1; clone size: -; V gene: TRBV7-9; D gene: TRBD1; CDR3 protein: CASSSYDRGNTEAFF; CDR3 DNA: TGTGCCAGCAGCTCCTACGACAGGGGAAATACTGAAGCTTTCTTT
J gene: TRBJ2-1; clone size: -; V gene: TRBV7-9; D gene: -; CDR3 protein: CASRLGPNEQFF; CDR3 DNA: TGTGCCAGCAGGTTGGGGCCTAATGAGCAGTTCTTC
J gene: TRBJ1-1; clone size: -; V gene: TRBV13; D gene: TRBD1; CDR3 protein: CASSLARRGFTEAFF; CDR3 DNA: TGTGCCAGCAGCTTAGCCCGCAGGGGGTTCACTGAAGCTTTCTTT
J gene: TRBJ1-1; clone size: -; V gene: TRBV9; D gene: -; CDR3 protein: CASSPSGGDRSTEAFF; CDR3 DNA: TGTGCCAGCAGCCCTAGCGGGGGGGACCGCTCCACTGAAGCTTTCTTT
J gene: TRBJ2-1; clone size: -; V gene: TRBV11-3; D gene: TRBD2; CDR3 protein: CASSPPGLAYNEQFF; CDR3 DNA: TGTGCCAGCAGCCCACCGGGACTAGCCTACAATGAGCAGTTCTTC
J gene: TRBJ2-1; clone size: once; V gene: TRBV28; D gene: TRBD2; CDR3 protein: CASSLSSSGTYNEQFF; CDR3 DNA: TGTGCCAGCAGTTTATCCTCTAGCGGAACCTACAATGAGCAGTTCTTC
J gene: TRBJ1-2; clone size: -; V gene: TRBV25-1; D gene: -; CDR3 protein: CASSEGGTQGSLTGYTF; CDR3 DNA: TGTGCCAGCAGTGAAGGCGGGACACAAGGGAGCCTCACCGGCTACACCTTC
J gene: TRBJ2-6; clone size: -; V gene: TRBV5-1; D gene: -; CDR3 protein: CASSLPNTGTGANVLTF; CDR3 DNA: TGCGCCAGCAGCTTGCCGAATACAGGGACGGGGGCCAACGTCCTGACTTTC
J gene: TRBJ1-5; clone size: -; V gene: TRBV30; D gene: -; CDR3 protein: CAWSRTKTSFSNQPQHF; CDR3 DNA: TGTGCCTGGAGTAGGACCAAAACAAGTTTTAGCAATCAGCCCCAGCATTTT
J gene: TRBJ1-1; clone size: -; V gene: TRBV5-5; D gene: -; CDR3 protein: CASSLQGNTEAFF; CDR3 DNA: TGTGCCAGCAGCCTACAGGGGAACACTGAAGCTTTCTTT
J gene: TRBJ2-2; clone size: few; V gene: TRBV5-6; D gene: -; CDR3 protein: CASSILAGNTGELFF; CDR3 DNA: TGTGCCAGCAGCATTCTGGCAGGGAACACCGGGGAGCTGTTTTTT
J gene: TRBJ2-1; clone size: -; V gene: TRBV4-2; D gene: -; CDR3 protein: CASSQDLGGVNNEQFF; CDR3 DNA: TGTGCCAGCAGCCAAGATTTGGGGGGAGTGAACAATGAGCAGTTCTTC
J gene: TRBJ2-3; clone size: -; V gene: TRBV11-2; D gene: -; CDR3 protein: CASSLERTDTQYF; CDR3 DNA: TGTGCCAGCAGCTTAGAGCGCACAGATACGCAGTATTTT
J gene: TRBJ1-4; clone size: -; V gene: TRBV5-4; D gene: TRBD1; CDR3 protein: CASSPGGATNEKLFF; CDR3 DNA: TGTGCCAGCAGCCCAGGGGGCGCAACTAATGAAAAACTGTTTTTT
J gene: TRBJ2-5; clone size: -; V gene: TRBV5-1; D gene: -; CDR3 protein: CASSLPEETQYF; CDR3 DNA: TGCGCCAGCAGCTTACCGGAGGAGACCCAGTACTTC
J gene: TRBJ2-7; clone size: -; V gene: TRBV30; D gene: TRBD1; CDR3 protein: CAWSRQGYEQYF; CDR3 DNA: TGTGCCTGGAGTCGACAGGGGTACGAGCAGTACTTC
J gene: TRBJ1-5; clone size: -; V gene: TRBV4-2; D gene: TRBD1; CDR3 protein: CASSQESGTVNQPQHF; CDR3 DNA: TGTGCCAGCAGCCAAGAATCCGGGACAGTCAATCAGCCCCAGCATTTT
J gene: TRBJ1-1; clone size: -; V gene: TRBV6-5; D gene: TRBD1; CDR3 protein: CASSNRGNTEAFF; CDR3 DNA: TGTGCCAGCAGTAACAGGGGGAACACTGAAGCTTTCTTT
J gene: TRBJ2-1; clone size: -; V gene: TRBV5-1; D gene: -; CDR3 protein: CASKRENEQFF; CDR3 DNA: TGCGCCAGCAAACGGGAGAATGAGCAGTTCTTC
J gene: TRBJ2-3; clone size: -; V gene: TRBV7-9; D gene: -; CDR3 protein: CASSLTTSTDTQYF; CDR3 DNA: TGTGCCAGCAGCTTGACGACTAGCACAGATACGCAGTATTTT
J gene: TRBJ2-3; clone size: -; V gene: TRBV6-5; D gene: -; CDR3 protein: CASSYSGYEDTQYF; CDR3 DNA: TGTGCCAGCAGTTACTCAGGTTACGAGGATACGCAGTATTTT
J gene: TRBJ2-1; clone size: -; V gene: TRBV10-3; D gene: TRBD1; CDR3 protein: CATRQGVYNEQFF; CDR3 DNA: TGTGCCACCCGACAGGGGGTGTACAATGAGCAGTTCTTC
J gene: TRBJ1-2; clone size: -; V gene: TRBV7-2; D gene: TRBD1; CDR3 protein: CASSGTEGIRGYTF; CDR3 DNA: TGTGCCAGCTCAGGGACAGAGGGTATCAGGGGCTACACCTTC
J gene: TRBJ1-5; clone size: -; V gene: TRBV9; D gene: TRBD1; CDR3 protein: CASSSRHRGDYQPQHF; CDR3 DNA: TGTGCCAGCAGCTCCCGTCACAGGGGGGATTATCAGCCCCAGCATTTT
J gene: TRBJ2-1; clone size: -; V gene: TRBV9; D gene: TRBD1; CDR3 protein: CASSVSGGVRNEQFF; CDR3 DNA: TGTGCCAGCAGCGTGTCAGGGGGCGTTCGGAATGAGCAGTTCTTC
J gene: TRBJ2-1; clone size: -; V gene: TRBV7-9; D gene: TRBD2; CDR3 protein: CASSLGLAGGVEQFF; CDR3 DNA: TGTGCCAGCAGCTTAGGACTAGCGGGAGGAGTTGAGCAGTTCTTC
J gene: TRBJ2-3; clone size: -; V gene: TRBV29-1; D gene: -; CDR3 protein: CSVQPGDTQYF; CDR3 DNA: TGCAGCGTGCAGCCGGGAGATACGCAGTATTTT
J gene: TRBJ2-6; clone size: -; V gene: TRBV15; D gene: TRBD1; CDR3 protein: CATSRGQASGANVLTF; CDR3 DNA: TGTGCCACCAGCAGGGGACAGGCTTCTGGGGCCAACGTCCTGACTTTC
J gene: TRBJ2-6; clone size: -; V gene: TRBV19; D gene: TRBD1; CDR3 protein: CASRTGSSGANVLTF; CDR3 DNA: TGTGCCAGTCGGACAGGCAGCTCTGGGGCCAACGTCCTGACTTTC
J gene: TRBJ2-2; clone size: -; V gene: TRBV27; D gene: -; CDR3 protein: CASSLSYTGELFF; CDR3 DNA: TGTGCCAGCAGTTTATCGTACACCGGGGAGCTGTTTTTT
J gene: TRBJ2-1; clone size: -; V gene: TRBV18; D gene: -; CDR3 protein: CASSSREVYNEQFF; CDR3 DNA: TGTGCCAGCTCGTCGAGGGAGGTCTACAATGAGCAGTTCTTC
J gene: TRBJ2-1; clone size: once; V gene: TRBV11-2; D gene: -; CDR3 protein: CASSSNREGEQFF; CDR3 DNA: TGTGCCAGCAGCTCCAACAGGGAGGGTGAGCAGTTCTTC
J gene: TRBJ2-7; clone size: -; V gene: TRBV5-4; D gene: TRBD1; CDR3 protein: CASSRPGQRSYEQYF; CDR3 DNA: TGTGCCAGCAGCCGACCGGGACAGAGAAGCTACGAGCAGTACTTC
J gene: TRBJ2-7; clone size: few; V gene: TRBV18; D gene: TRBD2; CDR3 protein: CASSLSGRAAYEQYF; CDR3 DNA: TGTGCCAGCTCACTTAGCGGGAGGGCCGCCTACGAGCAGTACTTC
J gene: TRBJ2-3; clone size: -; V gene: TRBV9; D gene: TRBD1; CDR3 protein: CASSGDSYSSTDTQYF; CDR3 DNA: TGTGCCAGCAGCGGGGACAGCTACTCGAGCACAGATACGCAGTATTTT
J gene: TRBJ1-2; clone size: -; V gene: TRBV5-1; D gene: -; CDR3 protein: CASSLGQLSYGYTF; CDR3 DNA: TGCGCCAGCAGCTTGGGTCAGTTGAGCTATGGCTACACCTTC
J gene: TRBJ1-1; clone size: -; V gene: TRBV27; D gene: -; CDR3 protein: CASRQGYTEAFF; CDR3 DNA: TGTGCCAGCAGACAGGGTTACACTGAAGCTTTCTTT
J gene: TRBJ2-1; clone size: -; V gene: TRBV9; D gene: -; CDR3 protein: CASSVGSYNEQFF; CDR3 DNA: TGTGCCAGCAGCGTAGGGAGTTACAATGAGCAGTTCTTC
J gene: TRBJ2-2; clone size: -; V gene: TRBV30; D gene: -; CDR3 protein: CAWSLTPNTGELFF; CDR3 DNA: TGTGCCTGGAGTTTGACCCCAAACACCGGGGAGCTGTTTTTT